The clone carrying this T cell receptor (beta chain) is medium-sized (0.01 to 0.1%). The cohort comprised adults aged about 18 to 90 years residing in around 25 US areas. Participants reported their clinical history, and cohort assignment relied on those reports. This sample was included in a study of blood T cell repertoires in COVID-19. Across the whole study: Sources were T cells, B-cell-depleted T cells, or PBMCs; the material itself was cDNA or gDNA.

Trimming took 3 bases from V and 0 from J, leaving 9 bases between them. The germline gives CDR1 SEHNR, CDR2 FQNEAQ (reference sequence). The CDR3 consists of 15 residues. Data came from immunoSEQ multiplex PCR; TCRdb stores just in-frame clones and leaves some out. In the table there are about 150,000 clones, 85% of which are singletons. The sequencing sample was made of PBMCs or T cells enriched from blood (not recorded which). The V gene is TRBV7-9, the J gene TRBJ1-3, with D uncertain. This TCR derives from a woman in her thirties or forties who had recovered from COVID-19. DNA for the CDR3: TGTGCCAGCAGCTTCCCGGTGAGCTCTGGAAACACCATATATTTT. Its protein product is CASSFPVSSGNTIYF. The whole variable domain, filled in from reference TRBV7-9 and TRBJ1-3, reads DTGVSQNPRHKITKRGQNVTFRCDPISEHNRLYWYRQTLGQGPEFLTYFQNEAQLEKSRLLSDRFSAERPKGSFSTLEIQRTEQGDSAMYLCASSFPVSSGNTIYFGEGSWLTVV.